This TCR beta chain came from a study of T cell changes during pregnancy in multiple sclerosis. The repertoire was sequenced with immunoSEQ multiplex PCR; TCRdb's copy has only in-frame clones and lacks some. In the table there are 45,000 or so clones, 85% to 90% of which are singletons. Germline assignment: CDR1 SEHNR and CDR2 FQNEAQ (reference sequence). The CDR3 runs to 12 residues. Trimming at V came to 3 bases and at J to 6 bases, leaving 0 bases not matched to a gene. This chain connects TRBV7-9 to TRBJ2-7; 9 bases are shared with TRBD1. The sample consisted of CD8+ T cells from peripheral blood mononuclear cells, taken after pregnancy. The clonotype originates from a female donor in good health, enrolled as a control in a pregnancy study. The CDR3 protein is CASSLTGGEQYF. In nucleotides, the CDR3 is TGTGCCAGCAGCTTGACAGGGGGCGAGCAGTACTTC. Full variable domain (outside the CDR3, taken from reference TRBV7-9 and TRBJ2-7): DTGVSQNPRHKITKRGQNVTFRCDPISEHNRLYWYRQTLGQGPEFLTYFQNEAQLEKSRLLSDRFSAERPKGSFSTLEIQRTEQGDSAMYLCASSLTGGEQYFGPGTRLTVT.